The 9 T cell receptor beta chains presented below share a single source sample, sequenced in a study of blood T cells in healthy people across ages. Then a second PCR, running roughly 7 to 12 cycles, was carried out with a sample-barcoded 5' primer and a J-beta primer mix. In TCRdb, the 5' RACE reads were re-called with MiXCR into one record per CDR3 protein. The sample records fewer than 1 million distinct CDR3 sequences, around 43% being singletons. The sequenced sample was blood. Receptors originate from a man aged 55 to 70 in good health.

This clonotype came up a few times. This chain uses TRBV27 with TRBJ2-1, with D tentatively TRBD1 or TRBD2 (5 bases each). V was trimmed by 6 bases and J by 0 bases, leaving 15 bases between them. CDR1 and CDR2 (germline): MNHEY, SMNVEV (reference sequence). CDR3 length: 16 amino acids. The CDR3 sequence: CASSPWGLSSYNEQFF. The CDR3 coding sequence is TGTGCCAGCAGCCCCTGGGGGTTAAGCTCCTACAATGAGCAGTTCTTC.

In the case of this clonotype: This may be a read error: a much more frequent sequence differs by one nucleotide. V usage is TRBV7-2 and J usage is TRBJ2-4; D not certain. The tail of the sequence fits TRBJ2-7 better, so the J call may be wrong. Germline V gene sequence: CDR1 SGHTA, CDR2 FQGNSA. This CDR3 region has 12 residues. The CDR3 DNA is TGTGCCAGCAGCTTAGTGCTGGTCGAGCAGTACTTC. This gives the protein CASSLVLVEQYF.

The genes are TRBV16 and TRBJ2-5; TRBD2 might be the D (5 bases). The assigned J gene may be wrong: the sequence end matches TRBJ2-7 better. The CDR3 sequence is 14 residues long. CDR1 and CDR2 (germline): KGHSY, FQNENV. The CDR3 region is CASSQSSIAYEQYF. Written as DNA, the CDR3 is TGTGCCAGCAGCCAATCAAGCATAGCGTACGAGCAGTACTTC.

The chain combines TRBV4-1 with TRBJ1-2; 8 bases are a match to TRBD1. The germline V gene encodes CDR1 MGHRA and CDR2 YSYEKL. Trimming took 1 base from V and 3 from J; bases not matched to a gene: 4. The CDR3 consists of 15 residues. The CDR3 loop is CASSQGPTGDYGYTF. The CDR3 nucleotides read TGCGCCAGCAGCCAAGGCCCGACAGGGGACTATGGCTACACCTTC.

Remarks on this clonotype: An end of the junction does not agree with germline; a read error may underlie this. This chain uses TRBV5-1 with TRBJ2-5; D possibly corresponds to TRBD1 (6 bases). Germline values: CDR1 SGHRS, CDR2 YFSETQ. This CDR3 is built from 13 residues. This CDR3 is CASSSTGQETQYF. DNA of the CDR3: TGTGCCAGCAGTAGCACAGGGCAGGAGACCCAGTACTTC. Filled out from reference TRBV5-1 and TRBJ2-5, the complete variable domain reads KAGVTQTPRYLIKTRGQQVTLSCSPISGHRSVSWYQQTPGQGLQFLFEYFSETQRNKGNFPGRFSGRQFSNSRSEMNVSTLELGDSALYLCASSSTGQETQYFGPGTRLLVL.

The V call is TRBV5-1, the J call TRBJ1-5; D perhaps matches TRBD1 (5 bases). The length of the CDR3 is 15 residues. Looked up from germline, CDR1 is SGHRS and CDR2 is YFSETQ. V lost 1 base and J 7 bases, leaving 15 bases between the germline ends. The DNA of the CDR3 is TGCGCCAGCAGCTTGAATGGGCAGGGCGGGCAGCCCCAGCATTTT. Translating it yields CASSLNGQGGQPQHF.

CDR3 protein: CASSPRVAGGHNEQFF. CDR3 in DNA: TGTGCCAGCAGCCCTCGAGTCGCGGGGGGCCACAATGAGCAGTTCTTC. The chain uses TRBV7-2 and TRBJ2-1, with 8 bases that match TRBD2. There are 16 residues in the CDR3. CDR1 and CDR2 from the germline V gene are SGHTA and FQGNSA. V dropped 5 bases and J dropped 5; count of bases not matched to a gene: 11.

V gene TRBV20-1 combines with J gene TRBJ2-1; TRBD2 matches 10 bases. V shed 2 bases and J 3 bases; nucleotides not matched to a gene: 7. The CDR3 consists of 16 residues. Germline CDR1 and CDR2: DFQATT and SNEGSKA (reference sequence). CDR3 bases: TGCAGTGCTAGAACCTCACTAGCGGGGTACTACAATGAGCAGTTCTTC. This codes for CSARTSLAGYYNEQFF.

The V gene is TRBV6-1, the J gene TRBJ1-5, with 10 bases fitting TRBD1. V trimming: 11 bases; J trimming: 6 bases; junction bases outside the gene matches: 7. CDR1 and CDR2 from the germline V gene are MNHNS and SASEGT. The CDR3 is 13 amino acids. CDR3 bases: TGTGCCGGAGACAGGGGGCCGGGTCAGCCCCAGCATTTT. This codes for CAGDRGPGQPQHF.